This T cell receptor (beta chain) emerged from a study of cytomegalovirus exposure and HLA in healthy donors. Regarding the study as a whole: A few V segments could not be told apart, such as TRBV6-2 and TRBV6-3, and were left out.

CDR3 length equals 16 residues. CDR1 and CDR2 (germline): SGHDN, FVKESK. Losses at the gene ends were 1 base for V and 0 bases for J; bases not matched to a gene: 3. As regards this clone: Its specificity is unknown.

The PCR contained 60 Vbeta and 13 Jbeta primers. TCRdb's copy holds only in-frame clones and misses some; the assay was immunoSEQ multiplex PCR. Counted here are roughly 230,000 clones, about nine tenths occurring once; the ten biggest clones make up 1.7%. Material: PBMCs. The gene calls are TRBV14 and TRBJ1-2, with 9 bases lining up with TRBD1. The receptor comes from a girl under 10 years old in good health and CMV-seronegative. The CDR3 sequence: CASSQAGTGPNYGYTF. CDR3 sequence (DNA): TGTGCCAGCAGCCAAGCTGGGACAGGGCCTAACTATGGCTACACCTTC.